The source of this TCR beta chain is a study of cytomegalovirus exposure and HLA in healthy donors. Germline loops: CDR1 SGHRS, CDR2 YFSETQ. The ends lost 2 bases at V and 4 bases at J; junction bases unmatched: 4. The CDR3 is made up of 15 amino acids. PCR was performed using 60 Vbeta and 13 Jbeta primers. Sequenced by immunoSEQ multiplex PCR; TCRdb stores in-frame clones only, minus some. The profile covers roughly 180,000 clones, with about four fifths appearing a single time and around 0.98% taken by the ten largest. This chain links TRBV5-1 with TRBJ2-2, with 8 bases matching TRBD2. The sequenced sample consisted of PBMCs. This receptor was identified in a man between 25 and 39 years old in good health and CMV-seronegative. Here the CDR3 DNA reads TGCGCCAGCAGCTTAACCAGCGGGGGCACCGGGGAGCTGTTTTTT. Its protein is CASSLTSGGTGELFF.